The entry that follows covers one T cell receptor beta chain sequence. The data derive from a study of blood T cell repertoires in COVID-19. Study as a whole: COVID-19 samples from acute and convalescent phases originated in the United States, Italy and Spain. Sample material is recorded as cDNA or gDNA derived from T cells, B-cell-depleted T cells, or PBMCs.

Repertoires were generated with immunoSEQ multiplex PCR, while TCRdb's copy carries only in-frame clones and drops some. The table lists around 140,000 clones, about 89% of them singletons. The sample was peripheral blood. The receptor was isolated from a man aged 50 to 60 with active or convalescent COVID-19.

This CDR3 is CATRAVQGAAGELFF. CDR3 nucleotide sequence: TGTGCCACTCGGGCCGTACAGGGTGCCGCCGGGGAGCTGTTTTTT. The V gene is TRBV2, the J gene TRBJ2-2; a possible D gene is TRBD1 (6 bases). V was cut by 10 bases and J by 6 bases, with 21 bases left in between. Germline V gene sequence: CDR1 SNHLY, CDR2 FYNNEI. The CDR3 runs 15 residues.